This entry describes one TCR beta chain. The assay was immunoSEQ multiplex PCR, and TCRdb's table has in-frame clones only and misses some. Of about 74,000 clones listed, roughly 88% were seen once; the top ten hold 5.5% to 8%. Peripheral blood came from all dose cohorts at three timepoints. V dropped 1 base and J dropped 5; count of bases not matched to a gene: 6. CDR3 length equals 16 residues. Germline V gives CDR1 MGHDK, CDR2 SYGVNS. The data were taken from a study of OX40 agonist ivuxolimab in advanced cancers. Overall study: Patients were infused with ivuxolimab every 2 weeks at 0.01 to 10 mg/kg. People who had prior anti-PD-1, anti-PD-L1 or anti-CTLA-4 therapy could take part, and around 40% had some. Hepatocellular carcinoma, melanoma, renal cell or head and neck cancer occurred in dose-escalation patients.

The V gene is TRBV25-1, the J gene TRBJ2-3; 10 nucleotides line up with TRBD2. The TCR comes from an adult with an advanced solid tumor such as melanoma, head and neck, liver or kidney cancer. The sequencing used CD4+ or CD8+ T cells sorted from blood, collected in a trial of the OX40 agonist ivuxolimab. The CDR3: CASSESSGRAEDTQYF. The CDR3 bases are TGTGCCAGCAGTGAATCGAGCGGGAGGGCCGAAGATACGCAGTATTTT. Full variable domain (missing parts from reference TRBV25-1 and TRBJ2-3): EADIYQTPRYLVIGTGKKITLECSQTMGHDKMYWYQQDPGMELHLIHYSYGVNSTEKGDLSSESTVSRIRTEHFPLTLESARPSHTSQYLCASSESSGRAEDTQYFGPGTRLTVL.